One and the same sample provided the 27 T cell receptor beta chains below, sequenced in a study of T cell clusters in autoimmune cytopenias. TRB rearrangements were amplified by touch-down multiplex PCR with mixed TRB-A/B primers. TCRdb re-called the multiplex PCR reads and shows each CDR3 protein once, DNA omitted. The table lists approximately 8,200 distinct CDR3 sequences, with roughly 28% in the top ten. TRB amplification used approximately 250 ng of peripheral blood genomic DNA. The source material was peripheral blood. The origin of the receptors is a human donor with an autoimmune cytopenia or autoimmune hepatitis (not recorded which).

This clonotype is medium-sized by frequency. This chain connects TRBV29-1 to TRBJ2-2; TCRdb reports TRBD1, a call that lacks DNA to check it against. The CDR3 loop spans 14 amino acids. Germline CDR1 is SQVTM and CDR2 is ANQGSEA. CDR3 sequence: CSVEQGHITGELFF.

CDR3 amino acids: CASRPGQAFYGYTF. The rearrangement uses TRBV6-2 or TRBV6-3 and TRBJ1-2; TCRdb selects TRBD1, and the lack of DNA leaves this call unchecked. There are 14 residues in the CDR3. Germline CDR1 and CDR2: MNHEY and SVGEGT.

This clonotype registers medium-sized by frequency. The V gene is TRBV29-1, the J gene TRBJ2-1; TCRdb proposes TRBD1, but this gene call is untestable without DNA. This CDR3 is 14 amino acids long. Germline-derived CDR1 and CDR2 are SQVTM and ANQGSEA. CDR3 residues: CSVEGAGQWNEQFF.

The J gene is TRBJ2-7, the V gene TRBV20-1; TCRdb selects TRBD1, and the lack of DNA leaves this call unchecked. In germline, CDR1 is DFQATT, CDR2 SNEGSKA (reference sequence). The CDR3 length is 14 residues. CDR3 protein: CSARDLQGYYEQYF.

This sequence joins TRBV12-3 or TRBV12-4 and TRBJ2-3; with no DNA, the TCRdb D assignment of TRBD2 cannot be verified. The CDR3 contains 19 residues. The CDR3 protein is CASSLGLAGGQTSTDTQYF.

V and J are TRBV19 and TRBJ2-1; TCRdb lists TRBD2, though no DNA is available to test this call. This CDR3 region has 15 residues. Germline values: CDR1 LNHDA, CDR2 SQIVND (reference sequence). CDR3 protein: CASSPTSGRGVQSFF.

The chain has TRBV6-5 and TRBJ2-7; the TRBD1 assignment by TCRdb is unverifiable without DNA. The germline CDR1 and CDR2 sequences are MNHEY and SVGAGI. CDR3 length: 14 amino acids. CDR3 amino acids: CASSRLTGTYEQYF.

The chain joins TRBV10-3 to TRBJ2-3; TCRdb indicates TRBD2, and absent DNA this call remains unverified. Germline V CDR1 and CDR2: ENHRY, SYGVKD. There are 17 residues in the CDR3. This CDR3 is CAISEGLAGGAGDTQYF.

The genes are TRBV5-1 and TRBJ2-7; the D call of TRBD2 rests on TCRdb alone, since no DNA is present to check it. Germline CDR1 reads SGHRS; CDR2 reads YFSETQ. The CDR3 contains 15 residues. The CDR3 sequence is CASSSSSGSSYEQYF.

This chain uses TRBV5-6 with TRBJ1-4; TCRdb's D call, TRBD1, is unchecked because there is no DNA. This CDR3 region has 14 residues. Germline CDR1 is SGHDT and CDR2 is YYEEEE. CDR3 residues: CASSGDRGDEKLFF.

This rearrangement joins TRBV4-2 to TRBJ2-7; TCRdb outputs TRBD2, but without DNA this stays unchecked. The CDR3 runs to 14 residues. The germline CDR1 and CDR2 sequences are LGHNA and YNFKEQ. CDR3 amino acids: CASSQGRGEGEQYF.

This clonotype is labeled medium-sized based on frequency. This sequence joins TRBV6-2 or TRBV6-3 and TRBJ2-3; TCRdb gives TRBD1 as the D gene, but with no DNA this cannot be confirmed. The CDR3 extends over 15 amino acids. In germline, CDR1 is MNHEY, CDR2 SVGEGT. The CDR3 loop is CASSYRGGRTDTQYF.

This clonotype is called medium-sized based on its frequency. J is TRBJ2-7 and V is TRBV27; absent DNA, TCRdb's TRBD1 call cannot be checked. The CDR3 runs to 13 residues. Germline CDR1 MNHEY, CDR2 SMNVEV (reference sequence). CDR3 in amino acids: CASSLGATYEQYF.

The chain joins TRBV19 to TRBJ2-5; lacking DNA, the TRBD2 call made by TCRdb goes unchecked. This CDR3 is built from 16 residues. Per the germline V gene, CDR1 is LNHDA and CDR2 is SQIVND (reference sequence). The CDR3 sequence: CASSTMGGLAKSAQYF.

Judged by frequency, this clonotype is medium-sized. The chain combines TRBV6-6 with TRBJ2-3. Germline CDR1 is MNHNY and CDR2 is SVGAGI (reference sequence). This CDR3 has 16 residues. The CDR3 spells CASSYSARQGTDTQYF.

V and J are TRBV10-3 and TRBJ2-7; with no DNA, the TCRdb D assignment of TRBD1 cannot be verified. Germline-derived CDR1 and CDR2 are ENHRY and SYGVKD. CDR3 size: 15 residues. CDR3 in amino acids: CATSDPGQGNYEQYF.

The chain links TRBV5-6 to TRBJ1-2; there is no DNA to check the TCRdb D call of TRBD1. The CDR3 is made up of 13 amino acids. Germline V CDR1 and CDR2: SGHDT, YYEEEE. CDR3 amino acids: CASSLRDDYGYTF. Supplemented by reference TRBV5-6 and TRBJ1-2, the full variable domain reads DAGVTQSPTHLIKTRGQQVTLRCSPKSGHDTVSWYQQALGQGPQFIFQYYEEEERQRGNFPDRFSGHQFPNYSSELNVNALLLGDSALYLCASSLRDDYGYTFGSGTRLTVV.

The chain couples TRBV6-5 to TRBJ2-2; lacking DNA, the TRBD1 call made by TCRdb goes unchecked. The CDR3 sequence is 18 residues long. The germline CDR1 and CDR2 sequences are MNHEY and SVGAGI. The CDR3 region is CASSYSLAHRKNTGELFF.

J is TRBJ1-1 and V is TRBV6-1. The CDR3 loop spans 13 amino acids. CDR1 is MNHNS and CDR2 is SASEGT in the germline V gene. The CDR3 protein is CASRDRAFTEAFF.

J is TRBJ2-1 and V is TRBV18; the D gene TCRdb calls, TRBD1, cannot be checked with no DNA. Germline V lookup: CDR1 KGHSH, CDR2 LQKENI. This CDR3 region has 16 residues. This chain's CDR3 is CASSPFGTGGKDEQFF.

The V gene is TRBV18, the J gene TRBJ1-1; TCRdb calls TRBD1, which cannot be checked without DNA. The CDR3 length is 14 residues. The V gene's germline CDR1 is KGHSH and CDR2 LQKENI. The CDR3 here is CASSPQEGGTEAFF. The variable domain in full, completed from reference TRBV18 and TRBJ1-1, reads NAGVMQNPRHLVRRRGQEARLRCSPMKGHSHVYWYRQLPEEGLKFMVYLQKENIIDESGMPKERFSAEFPKEGPSILRIQQVVRGDSAAYFCASSPQEGGTEAFFGQGTRLTVV.

The V gene is TRBV6-1, the J gene TRBJ2-1; without DNA, the TCRdb call of TRBD1 cannot be checked. Germline V gene lookup returns CDR1 MNHNS and CDR2 SASEGT. This CDR3 has 13 residues. The CDR3 loop reads CASSATGGNEQFF.

This clonotype is labeled medium-sized based on frequency. The chain recombines TRBV19 with TRBJ1-2; TCRdb lists TRBD1, though no DNA is available to test this call. CDR1 is LNHDA and CDR2 is SQIVND in the germline V gene (reference sequence). The CDR3 contains 12 residues. The CDR3 loop reads CASSIDRDGYTF.

The chain joins TRBV7-6 to TRBJ2-2; TCRdb picks TRBD2, but there is no DNA to check that call. From germline, CDR1 is SGHVS and CDR2 FNYEAQ. This CDR3 contains 14 residues. CDR3 in amino acids: CASSTLGGTGELFF.

The chain is built from TRBV6-2 or TRBV6-3 and TRBJ1-2. Germline CDR1 MNHEY, CDR2 SVGEGT. The CDR3 consists of 13 residues. This chain's CDR3 is CASTERTWGGYTF.

CDR3: CASSETRGNIQYF. This chain links TRBV10-3 with TRBJ2-4; the TRBD1 assignment by TCRdb is unverifiable without DNA. The CDR3 has 13 amino acids. Germline V lookup: CDR1 ENHRY, CDR2 SYGVKD.

This clonotype is classed as medium-sized (0.01 to 0.1%) by frequency. The rearrangement uses TRBV5-4 and TRBJ2-3. The germline CDR1 and CDR2 sequences are SGHNT and YYREEE (reference sequence). The CDR3 is 15 amino acids. The CDR3 protein is CASSGLGRNTDTQYF.